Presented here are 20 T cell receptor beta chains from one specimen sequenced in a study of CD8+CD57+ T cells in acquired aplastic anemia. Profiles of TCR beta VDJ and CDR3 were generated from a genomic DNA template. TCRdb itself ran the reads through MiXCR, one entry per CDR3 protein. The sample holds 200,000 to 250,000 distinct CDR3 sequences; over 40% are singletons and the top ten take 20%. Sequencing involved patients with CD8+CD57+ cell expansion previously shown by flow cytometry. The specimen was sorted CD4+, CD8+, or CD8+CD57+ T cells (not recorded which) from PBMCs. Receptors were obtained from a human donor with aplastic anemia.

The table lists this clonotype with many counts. The CDR3 DNA follows: TGTGCCAGCACTAGGACAGGGGAGCATGACCAGCCCCAGCATTTT. Translation: CASTRTGEHDQPQHF. The V gene is TRBV6-1, the J gene TRBJ1-5, with TRBD1 matching 9 bases. Germline V gives CDR1 MNHNS, CDR2 SASEGT. The V gene end was trimmed by 7 bases and the J gene end by 7 bases; junction bases not matched to a gene: 11. The CDR3 totals 15 residues.

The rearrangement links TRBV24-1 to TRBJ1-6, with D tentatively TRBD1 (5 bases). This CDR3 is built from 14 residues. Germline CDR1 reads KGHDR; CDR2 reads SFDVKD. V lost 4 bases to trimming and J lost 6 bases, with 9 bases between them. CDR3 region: CATSDAGFNSPLHF. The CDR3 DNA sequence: TGTGCCACCAGTGACGCAGGGTTTAATTCACCCCTCCACTTT.

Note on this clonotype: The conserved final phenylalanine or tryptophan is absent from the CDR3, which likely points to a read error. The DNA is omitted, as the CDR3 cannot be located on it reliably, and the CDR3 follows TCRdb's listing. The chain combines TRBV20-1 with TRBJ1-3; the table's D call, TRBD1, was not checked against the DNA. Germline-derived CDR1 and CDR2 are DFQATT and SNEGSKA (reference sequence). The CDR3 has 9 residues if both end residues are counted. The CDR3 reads CSARSTGGG.

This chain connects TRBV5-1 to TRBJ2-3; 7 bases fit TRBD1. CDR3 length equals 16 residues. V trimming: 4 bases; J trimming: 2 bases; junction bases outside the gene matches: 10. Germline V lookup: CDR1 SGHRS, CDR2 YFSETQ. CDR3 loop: CASSQYGTAYTDTQYF. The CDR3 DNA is TGCGCCAGCAGCCAGTACGGGACAGCGTACACAGATACGCAGTATTTT.

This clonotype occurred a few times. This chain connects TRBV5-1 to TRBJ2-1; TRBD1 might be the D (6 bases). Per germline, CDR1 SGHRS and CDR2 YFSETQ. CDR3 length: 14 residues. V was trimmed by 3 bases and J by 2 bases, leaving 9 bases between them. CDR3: CASSSGAPYNEQFF. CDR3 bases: TGCGCCAGCAGCTCAGGGGCCCCCTACAATGAGCAGTTCTTC.

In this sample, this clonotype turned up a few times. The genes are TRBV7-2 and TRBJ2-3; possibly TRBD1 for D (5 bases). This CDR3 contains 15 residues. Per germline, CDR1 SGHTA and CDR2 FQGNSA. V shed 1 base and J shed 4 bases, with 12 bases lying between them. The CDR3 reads CASSLVPQGADTQYF. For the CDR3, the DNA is TGTGCCAGCAGCTTAGTACCTCAGGGTGCAGATACGCAGTATTTT.

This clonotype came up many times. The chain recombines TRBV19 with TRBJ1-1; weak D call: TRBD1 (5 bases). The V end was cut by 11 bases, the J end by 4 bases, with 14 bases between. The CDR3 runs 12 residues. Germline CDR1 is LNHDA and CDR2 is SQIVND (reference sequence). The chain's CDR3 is CASKRGVTEAFF. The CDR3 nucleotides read TGTGCCTCCAAGAGAGGGGTCACTGAAGCTTTCTTT.

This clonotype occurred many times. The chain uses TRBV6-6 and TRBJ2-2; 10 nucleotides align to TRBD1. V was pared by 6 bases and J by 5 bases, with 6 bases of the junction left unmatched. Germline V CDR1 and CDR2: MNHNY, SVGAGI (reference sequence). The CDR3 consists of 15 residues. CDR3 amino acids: CASSHRDRGTGELFF. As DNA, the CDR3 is TGTGCCAGCAGCCACCGGGACAGGGGTACCGGGGAGCTGTTTTTT.

Here the CDR3 DNA reads TGTGCCACCAGCGGACGGACAGGGCTCTCACCCCTCCACTTT. Translation: CATSGRTGLSPLHF. J is TRBJ1-6 and V is TRBV15, with 8 bases matching TRBD1. V was pared by 5 bases and J by 10 bases, with 7 bases of the junction left unmatched. Germline lookup yields CDR1 LNHNV and CDR2 YYDKDF (reference sequence). The CDR3 has 14 amino acids. Full variable domain (remainder filled in from reference TRBV15 and TRBJ1-6): DAMVIQNPRYQVTQFGKPVTLSCSQTLNHNVMYWYQQKSSQAPKLLFHYYDKDFNNEADTPDNFQSRRPNTSFCFLDIRSPGLGDTAMYLCATSGRTGLSPLHFGNGTRLTVT.

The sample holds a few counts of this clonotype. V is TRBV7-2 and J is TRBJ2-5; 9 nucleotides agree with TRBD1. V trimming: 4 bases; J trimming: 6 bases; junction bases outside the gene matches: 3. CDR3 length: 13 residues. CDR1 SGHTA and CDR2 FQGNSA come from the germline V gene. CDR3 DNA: TGTGCCAGCAGCTCGGGGACAGGGAAGACCCAGTACTTC. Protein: CASSSGTGKTQYF. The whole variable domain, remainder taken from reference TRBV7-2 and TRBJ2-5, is GAGVSQSPSNKVTEKGKDVELRCDPISGHTALYWYRQSLGQGLEFLIYFQGNSAPDKSGLPSDRFSAERTGGSVSTLTIQRTQQEDSAVYLCASSSGTGKTQYFGPGTRLLVL.

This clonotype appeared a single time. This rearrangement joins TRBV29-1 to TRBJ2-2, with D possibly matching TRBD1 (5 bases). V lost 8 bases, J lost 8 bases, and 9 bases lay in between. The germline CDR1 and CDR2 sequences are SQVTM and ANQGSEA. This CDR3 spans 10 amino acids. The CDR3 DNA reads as TGCAGCTTGGGGCAGGGGGAGCTGTTTTTT. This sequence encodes CSLGQGELFF.

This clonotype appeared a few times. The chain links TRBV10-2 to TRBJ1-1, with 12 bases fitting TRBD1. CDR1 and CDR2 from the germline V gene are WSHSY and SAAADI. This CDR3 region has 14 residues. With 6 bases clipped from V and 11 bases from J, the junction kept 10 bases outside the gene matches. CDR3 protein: CASRETGQGAWAFF. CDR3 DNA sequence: TGCGCCAGCAGGGAGACGGGACAGGGGGCCTGGGCTTTCTTT.

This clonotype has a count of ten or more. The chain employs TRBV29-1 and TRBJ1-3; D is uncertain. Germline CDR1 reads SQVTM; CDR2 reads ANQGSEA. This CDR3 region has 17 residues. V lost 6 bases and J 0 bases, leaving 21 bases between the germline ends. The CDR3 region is CSVVDGDSGLSGNTIYF. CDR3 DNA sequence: TGCAGCGTAGTAGACGGCGATTCAGGACTCTCTGGAAACACCATATATTTT.

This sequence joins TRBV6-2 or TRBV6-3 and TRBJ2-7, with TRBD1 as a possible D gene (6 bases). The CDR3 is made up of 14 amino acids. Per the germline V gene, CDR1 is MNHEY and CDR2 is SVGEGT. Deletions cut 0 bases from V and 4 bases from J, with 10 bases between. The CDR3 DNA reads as TGTGCCAGCAGTTACTCTGGCAGGGGATACGAGCAGTACTTC. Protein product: CASSYSGRGYEQYF.

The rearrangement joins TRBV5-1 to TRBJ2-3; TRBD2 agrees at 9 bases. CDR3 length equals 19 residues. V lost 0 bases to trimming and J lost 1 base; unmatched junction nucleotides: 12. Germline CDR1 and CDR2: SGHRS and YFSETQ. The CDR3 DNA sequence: TGCGCCAGCAGCTTGGCCGGGGGCGGGGGGGCGTCGGGCACAGATACGCAGTATTTT. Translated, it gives CASSLAGGGGASGTDTQYF.

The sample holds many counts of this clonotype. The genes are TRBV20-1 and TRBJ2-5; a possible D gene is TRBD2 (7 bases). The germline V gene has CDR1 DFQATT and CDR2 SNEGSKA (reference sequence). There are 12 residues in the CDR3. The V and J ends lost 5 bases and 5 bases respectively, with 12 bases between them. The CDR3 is CSAGGGRETQYF. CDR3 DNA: TGCAGTGCTGGGGGGGGCCGGGAGACCCAGTACTTC.

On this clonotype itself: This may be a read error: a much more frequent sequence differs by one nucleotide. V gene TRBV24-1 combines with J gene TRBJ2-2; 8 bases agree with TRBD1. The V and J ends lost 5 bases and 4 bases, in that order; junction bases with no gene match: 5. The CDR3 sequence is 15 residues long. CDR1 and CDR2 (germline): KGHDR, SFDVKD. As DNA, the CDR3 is TGTGCCACCAGTGGGACAGGGCCGGGCACCGGGGAGCTGTTTTTT. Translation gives CATSGTGPGTGELFF.

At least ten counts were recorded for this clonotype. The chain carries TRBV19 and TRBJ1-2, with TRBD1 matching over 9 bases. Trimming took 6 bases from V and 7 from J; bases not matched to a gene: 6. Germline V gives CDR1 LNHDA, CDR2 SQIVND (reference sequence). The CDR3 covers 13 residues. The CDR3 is CASRLGQGAGYTF. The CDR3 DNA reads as TGTGCCAGTAGGCTGGGACAGGGAGCTGGCTACACCTTC.

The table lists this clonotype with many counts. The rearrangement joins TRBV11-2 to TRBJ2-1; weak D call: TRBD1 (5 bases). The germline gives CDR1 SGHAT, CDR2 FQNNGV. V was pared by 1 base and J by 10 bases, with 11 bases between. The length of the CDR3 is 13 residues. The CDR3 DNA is TGTGCCAGCAGCTTAGGGGGCCTTGCGGAGCAGTTCTTC. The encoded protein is CASSLGGLAEQFF.

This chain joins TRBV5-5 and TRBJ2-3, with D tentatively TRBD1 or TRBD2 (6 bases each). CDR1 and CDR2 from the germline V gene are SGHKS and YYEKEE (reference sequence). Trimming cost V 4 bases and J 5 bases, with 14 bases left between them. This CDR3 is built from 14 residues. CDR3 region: CASSTGARLDTQYF. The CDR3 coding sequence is TGTGCCAGCAGCACGGGGGCCAGGTTAGATACGCAGTATTTT.